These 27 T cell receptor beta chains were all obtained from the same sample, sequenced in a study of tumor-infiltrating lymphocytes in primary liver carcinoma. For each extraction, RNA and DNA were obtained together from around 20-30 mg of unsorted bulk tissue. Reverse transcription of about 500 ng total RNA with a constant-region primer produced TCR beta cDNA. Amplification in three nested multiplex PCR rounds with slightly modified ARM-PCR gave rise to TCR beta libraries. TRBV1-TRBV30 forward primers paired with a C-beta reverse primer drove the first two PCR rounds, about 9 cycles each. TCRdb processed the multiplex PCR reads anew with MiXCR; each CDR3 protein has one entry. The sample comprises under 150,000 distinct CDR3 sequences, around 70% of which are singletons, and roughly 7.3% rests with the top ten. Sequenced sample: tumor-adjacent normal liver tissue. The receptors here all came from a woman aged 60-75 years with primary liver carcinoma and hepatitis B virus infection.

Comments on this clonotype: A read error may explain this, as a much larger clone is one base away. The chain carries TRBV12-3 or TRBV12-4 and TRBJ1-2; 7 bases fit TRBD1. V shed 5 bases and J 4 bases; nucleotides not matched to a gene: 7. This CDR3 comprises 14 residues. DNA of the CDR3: TGTGCCAGCAGTAGAACAGGGGTCTTCTATGGCTACACCTTC. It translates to CASSRTGVFYGYTF.

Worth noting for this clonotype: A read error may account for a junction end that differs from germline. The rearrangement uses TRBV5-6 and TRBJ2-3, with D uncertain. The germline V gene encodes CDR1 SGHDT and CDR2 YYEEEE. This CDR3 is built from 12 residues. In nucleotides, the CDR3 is TGTGCCAGTAGCTCTGGTGCAGATACGCAGTATTTT. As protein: CASSSGADTQYF.

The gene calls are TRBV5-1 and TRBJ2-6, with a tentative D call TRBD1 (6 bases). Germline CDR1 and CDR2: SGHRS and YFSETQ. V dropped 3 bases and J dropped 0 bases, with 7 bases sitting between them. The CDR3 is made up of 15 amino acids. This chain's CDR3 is CASSSGDSGANVLTF. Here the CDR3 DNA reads TGCGCCAGCAGCTCAGGGGACTCTGGGGCCAACGTCCTGACTTTC.

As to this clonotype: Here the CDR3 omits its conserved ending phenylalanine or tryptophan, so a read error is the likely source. This CDR3 is CSVGGTGGYEQYL. The DNA of the CDR3 is TGCAGCGTTGGTGGGACAGGGGGCTACGAGCAGTACCTC. The chain joins TRBV29-1 to TRBJ2-7, with 11 positions matching TRBD1. This CDR3 is 13 amino acids long. V lost 4 bases to trimming and J lost 3 bases; unmatched junction nucleotides: 2. The germline V gene has CDR1 SQVTM and CDR2 ANQGSEA.

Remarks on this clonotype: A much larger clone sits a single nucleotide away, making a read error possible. For the CDR3, the DNA is TGCGCCAGCAGGGGAAGACAGGACCAAGAGACCCAGTACTTC. It codes for CASRGRQDQETQYF. The chain joins TRBV10-2 to TRBJ2-5; maybe TRBD1 (6 bases). The CDR3 is 14 amino acids. CDR1 WSHSY and CDR2 SAAADI come from the germline V gene. V was cut by 6 bases and J by 0 bases, with 11 bases left in between.

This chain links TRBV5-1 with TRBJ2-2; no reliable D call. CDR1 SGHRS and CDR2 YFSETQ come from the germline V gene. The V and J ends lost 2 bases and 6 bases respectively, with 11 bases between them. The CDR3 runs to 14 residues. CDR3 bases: TGCGCCAGCAGCTTAGCTGAGTACTCCGGGGAGCTGTTTTTT. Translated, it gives CASSLAEYSGELFF.

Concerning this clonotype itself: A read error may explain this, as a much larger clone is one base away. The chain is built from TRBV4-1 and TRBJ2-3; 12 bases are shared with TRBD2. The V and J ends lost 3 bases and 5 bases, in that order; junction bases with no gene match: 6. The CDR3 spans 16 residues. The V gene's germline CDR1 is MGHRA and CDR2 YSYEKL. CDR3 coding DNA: TGCGCCAGCAGCCAGACTAGCGGGAGTTTGGGAGATACGCAGTATTTT. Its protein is CASSQTSGSLGDTQYF.

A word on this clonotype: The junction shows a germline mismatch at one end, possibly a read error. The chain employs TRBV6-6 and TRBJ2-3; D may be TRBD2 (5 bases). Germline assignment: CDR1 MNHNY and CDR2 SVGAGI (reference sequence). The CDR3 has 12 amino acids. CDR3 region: CASASSTDTQNF. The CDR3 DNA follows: TGTGCCAGTGCGTCTAGCACAGATACGCAGAATTTT.

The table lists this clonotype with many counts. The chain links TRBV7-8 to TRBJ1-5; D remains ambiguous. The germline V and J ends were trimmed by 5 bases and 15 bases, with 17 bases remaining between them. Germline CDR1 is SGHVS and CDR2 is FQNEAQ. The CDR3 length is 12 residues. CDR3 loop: CASSDNIYGPHF. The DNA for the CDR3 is TGTGCCAGCAGCGATAATATTTACGGGCCGCATTTT.

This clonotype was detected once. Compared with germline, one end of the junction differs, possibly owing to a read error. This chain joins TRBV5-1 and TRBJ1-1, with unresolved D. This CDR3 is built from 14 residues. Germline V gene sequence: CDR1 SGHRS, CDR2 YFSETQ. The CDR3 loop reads CASSRIAMNIEAFF. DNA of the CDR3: TGCGCCAGCAGCCGGATAGCCATGAACATTGAAGCTTTCTTT.

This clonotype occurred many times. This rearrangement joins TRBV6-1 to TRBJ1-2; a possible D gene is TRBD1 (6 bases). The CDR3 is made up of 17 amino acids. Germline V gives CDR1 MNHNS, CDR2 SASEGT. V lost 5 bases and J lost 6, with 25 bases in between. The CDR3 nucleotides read TGTGCCAGCAGTCGGGGGGGGGCGGAAGTGTTACGGGATGGCTACACCTTC. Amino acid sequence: CASSRGGAEVLRDGYTF.

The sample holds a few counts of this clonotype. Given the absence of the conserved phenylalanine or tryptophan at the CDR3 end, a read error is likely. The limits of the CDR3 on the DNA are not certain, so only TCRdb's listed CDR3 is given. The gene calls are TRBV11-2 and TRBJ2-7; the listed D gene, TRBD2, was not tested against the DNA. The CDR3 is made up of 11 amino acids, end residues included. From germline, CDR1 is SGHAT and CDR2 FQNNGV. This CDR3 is CASSLASSLEC.

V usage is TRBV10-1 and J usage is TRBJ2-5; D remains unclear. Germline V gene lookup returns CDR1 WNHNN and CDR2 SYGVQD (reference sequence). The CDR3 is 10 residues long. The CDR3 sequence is CTSSQETQYF. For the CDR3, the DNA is TGCACAAGCAGTCAAGAGACCCAGTACTTC.

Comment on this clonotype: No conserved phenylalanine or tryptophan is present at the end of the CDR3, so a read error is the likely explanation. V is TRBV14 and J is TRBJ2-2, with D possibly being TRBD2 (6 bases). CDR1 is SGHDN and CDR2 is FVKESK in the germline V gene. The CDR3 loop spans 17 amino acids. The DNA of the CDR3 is TGTGCTAGCAGCCTTCGGCTCGGGACTTTTACTACCGGGGAGCTGTTTTTG. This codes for CASSLRLGTFTTGELFL.

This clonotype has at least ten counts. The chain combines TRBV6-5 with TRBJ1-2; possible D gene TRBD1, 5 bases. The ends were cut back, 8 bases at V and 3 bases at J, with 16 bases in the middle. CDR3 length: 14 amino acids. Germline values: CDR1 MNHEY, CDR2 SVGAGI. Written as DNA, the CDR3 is TGTGCCAGCTGGGGCCCAACCCCCGACTATGGCTACACCTTC. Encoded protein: CASWGPTPDYGYTF.

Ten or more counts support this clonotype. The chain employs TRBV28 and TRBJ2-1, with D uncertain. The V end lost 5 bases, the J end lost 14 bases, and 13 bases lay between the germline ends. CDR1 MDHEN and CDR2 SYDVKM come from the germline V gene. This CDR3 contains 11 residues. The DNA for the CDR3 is TGTGCCAGCAGTCTCGGATCTGGGGAGTTCTTC. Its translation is CASSLGSGEFF.

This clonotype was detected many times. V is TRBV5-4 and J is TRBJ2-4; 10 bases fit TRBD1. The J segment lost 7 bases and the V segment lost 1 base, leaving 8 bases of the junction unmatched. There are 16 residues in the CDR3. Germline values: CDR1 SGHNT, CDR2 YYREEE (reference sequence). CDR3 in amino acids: CASSLFSGTGVNIQYF. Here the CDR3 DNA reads TGTGCCAGCAGCTTGTTCTCTGGGACAGGGGTTAACATTCAGTACTTC.

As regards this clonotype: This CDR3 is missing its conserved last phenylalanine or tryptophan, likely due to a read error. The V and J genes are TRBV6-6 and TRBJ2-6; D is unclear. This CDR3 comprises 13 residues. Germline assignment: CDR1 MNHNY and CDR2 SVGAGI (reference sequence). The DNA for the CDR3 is TGTACCAGCAGTCTACCTGGGGCCAACGTCCTGACTCTC. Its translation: CTSSLPGANVLTL.

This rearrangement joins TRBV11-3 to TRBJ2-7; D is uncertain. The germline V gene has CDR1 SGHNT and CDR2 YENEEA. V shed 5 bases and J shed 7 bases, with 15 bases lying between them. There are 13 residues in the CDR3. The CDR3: CASSTRLYNEQYF. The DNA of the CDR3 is TGTGCCAGCAGCACAAGGCTGTACAATGAGCAGTACTTC.

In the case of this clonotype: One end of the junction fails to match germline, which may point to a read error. The CDR3 spells CASSSVTDNEQFF. The CDR3, as DNA: TGTGCCAGCAGCTCCGTCACGGATAATGAACAGTTCTTC. The rearrangement uses TRBV11-1 and TRBJ2-1, with D unresolved. Germline values: CDR1 SGHAT, CDR2 FQDESV (reference sequence). The CDR3 loop spans 13 amino acids.

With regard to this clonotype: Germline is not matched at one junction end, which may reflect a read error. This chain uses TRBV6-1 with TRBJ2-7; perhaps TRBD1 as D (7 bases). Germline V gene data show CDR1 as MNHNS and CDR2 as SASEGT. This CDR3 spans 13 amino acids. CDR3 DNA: TGTGCCAGCTGGAGGGACAGACCCTACGAGCGGTACTTC. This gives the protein CASWRDRPYERYF.

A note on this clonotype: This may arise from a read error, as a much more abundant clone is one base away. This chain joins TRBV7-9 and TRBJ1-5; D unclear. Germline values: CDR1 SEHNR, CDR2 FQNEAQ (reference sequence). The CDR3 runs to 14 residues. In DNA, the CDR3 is TGTGCCAGCAGCTTTCCCGGTCTAAATCAGTCCCAGCATTTT. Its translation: CASSFPGLNQSQHF.

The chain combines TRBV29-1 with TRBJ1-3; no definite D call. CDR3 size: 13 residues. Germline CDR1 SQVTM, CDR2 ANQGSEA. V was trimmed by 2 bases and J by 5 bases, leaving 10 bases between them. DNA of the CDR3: TGCAGCGTTGAAATGGACCTTAGAAACACCATATATTTT. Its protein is CSVEMDLRNTIYF. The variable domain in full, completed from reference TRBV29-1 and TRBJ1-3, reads SAVISQKPSRDICQRGTSLTIQCQVDSQVTMMFWYRQQPGQSLTLIATANQGSEATYESGFVIDKFPISRPNLTFSTLTVSNMSPEDSSIYLCSVEMDLRNTIYFGEGSWLTVV.

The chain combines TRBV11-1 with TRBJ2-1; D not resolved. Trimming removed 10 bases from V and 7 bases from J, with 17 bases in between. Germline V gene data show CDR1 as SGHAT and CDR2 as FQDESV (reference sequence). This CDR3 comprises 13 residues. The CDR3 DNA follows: TGTGCCACCTGCTTCGTCACGGATAATGAGCAGTTCTTC. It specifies CATCFVTDNEQFF.

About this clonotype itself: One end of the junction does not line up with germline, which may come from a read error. In nucleotides, the CDR3 is TGTGCCAGCAGCTTAGAAGGGACTAACACCGGGGAGATGTTTTTT. Its protein product is CASSLEGTNTGEMFF. V gene TRBV7-3 combines with J gene TRBJ2-2; 7 bases agree with TRBD2. CDR1 SGHTA and CDR2 FQGTGA come from the germline V gene. The CDR3 is made up of 15 amino acids.

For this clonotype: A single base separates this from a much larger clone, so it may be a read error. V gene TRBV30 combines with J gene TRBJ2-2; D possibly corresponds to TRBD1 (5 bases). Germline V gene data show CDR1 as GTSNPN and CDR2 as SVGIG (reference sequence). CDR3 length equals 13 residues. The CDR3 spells CAWRRQNAGELFF. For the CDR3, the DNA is TGTGCCTGGAGAAGACAGAACGCCGGGGAGCTGTTTTTT.

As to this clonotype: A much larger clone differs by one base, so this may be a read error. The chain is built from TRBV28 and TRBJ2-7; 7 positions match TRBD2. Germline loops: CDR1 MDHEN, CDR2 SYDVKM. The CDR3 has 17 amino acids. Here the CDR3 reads CASSLRVMGGSTYEEYF. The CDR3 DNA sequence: TGTGCCAGCAGTTTACGGGTGATGGGCGGGAGTACATACGAGGAGTACTTC.